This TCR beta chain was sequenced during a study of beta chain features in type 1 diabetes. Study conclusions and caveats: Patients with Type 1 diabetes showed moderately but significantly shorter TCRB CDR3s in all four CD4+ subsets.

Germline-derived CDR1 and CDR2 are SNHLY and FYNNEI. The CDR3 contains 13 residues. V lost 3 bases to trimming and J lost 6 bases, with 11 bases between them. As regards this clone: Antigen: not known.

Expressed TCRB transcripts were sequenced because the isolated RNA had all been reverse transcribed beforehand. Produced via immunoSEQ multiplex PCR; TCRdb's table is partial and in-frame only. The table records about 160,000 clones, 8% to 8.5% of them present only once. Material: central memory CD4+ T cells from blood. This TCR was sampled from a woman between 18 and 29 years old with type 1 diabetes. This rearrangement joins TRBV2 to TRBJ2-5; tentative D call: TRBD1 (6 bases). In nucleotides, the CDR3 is TGTGCCAGCAGTGAGGGCAGGGGCAAGACCCAGTACTTC. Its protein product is CASSEGRGKTQYF.